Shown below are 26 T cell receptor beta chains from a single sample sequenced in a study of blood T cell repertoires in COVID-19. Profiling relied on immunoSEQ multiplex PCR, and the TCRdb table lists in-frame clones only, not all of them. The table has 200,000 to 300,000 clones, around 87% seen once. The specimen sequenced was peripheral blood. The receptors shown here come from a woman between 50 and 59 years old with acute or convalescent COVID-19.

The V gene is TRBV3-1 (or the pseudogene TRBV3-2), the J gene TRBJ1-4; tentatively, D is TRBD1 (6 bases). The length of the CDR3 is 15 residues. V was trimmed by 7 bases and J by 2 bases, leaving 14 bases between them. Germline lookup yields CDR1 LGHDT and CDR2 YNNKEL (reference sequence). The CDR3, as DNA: TGTGCCAGCACTAGAAGGGGGGGCACTAATGAAAAACTGTTTTTT. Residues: CASTRRGGTNEKLFF.

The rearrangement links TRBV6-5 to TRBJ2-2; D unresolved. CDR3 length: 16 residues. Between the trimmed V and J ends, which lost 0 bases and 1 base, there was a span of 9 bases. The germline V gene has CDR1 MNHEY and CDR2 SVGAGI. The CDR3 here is CASSYSMIRNTGELFF. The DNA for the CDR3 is TGTGCCAGCAGTTACTCGATGATTAGGAACACCGGGGAGCTGTTTTTT.

The CDR3 here is CAWSVTAGELFF. The CDR3 DNA sequence: TGTGCCTGGAGTGTAACAGCTGGGGAGCTGTTTTTT. The rearrangement joins TRBV30 to TRBJ2-2; D is unresolved. The V gene lost 0 bases and the J gene lost 8 bases, with 7 bases spanning the gap. CDR3 length: 12 residues. Germline lookup yields CDR1 GTSNPN and CDR2 SVGIG (reference sequence). The whole variable domain, filled in from reference TRBV30 and TRBJ2-2, reads SQTIHQWPATLVQPVGSPLSLECTVEGTSNPNLYWYRQAAGRGLQLLFYSVGIGQISSEVPQNLSASRPQDRQFILSSKKLLLSDSGFYLCAWSVTAGELFFGEGSRLTVL.

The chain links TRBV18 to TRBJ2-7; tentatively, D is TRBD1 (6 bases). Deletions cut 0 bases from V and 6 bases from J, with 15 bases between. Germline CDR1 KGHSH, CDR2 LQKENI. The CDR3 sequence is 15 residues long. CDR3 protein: CASSPPGQGTGEQYF. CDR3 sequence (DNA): TGTGCCAGCTCACCACCGGGGCAGGGGACCGGCGAGCAGTACTTC.

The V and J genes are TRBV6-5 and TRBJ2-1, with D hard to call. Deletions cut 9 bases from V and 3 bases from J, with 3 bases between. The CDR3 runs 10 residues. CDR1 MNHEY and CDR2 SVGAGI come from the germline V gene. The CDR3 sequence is CASHYNEQFF. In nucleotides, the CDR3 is TGTGCCAGTCACTACAATGAGCAGTTCTTC.

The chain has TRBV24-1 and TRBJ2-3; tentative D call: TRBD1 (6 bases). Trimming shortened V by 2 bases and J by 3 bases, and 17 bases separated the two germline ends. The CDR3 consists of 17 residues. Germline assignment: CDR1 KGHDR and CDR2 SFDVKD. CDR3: CATSDSLPDSTTDTQYF. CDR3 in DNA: TGTGCCACCAGTGATTCTCTGCCGGACAGTACGACAGATACGCAGTATTTT.

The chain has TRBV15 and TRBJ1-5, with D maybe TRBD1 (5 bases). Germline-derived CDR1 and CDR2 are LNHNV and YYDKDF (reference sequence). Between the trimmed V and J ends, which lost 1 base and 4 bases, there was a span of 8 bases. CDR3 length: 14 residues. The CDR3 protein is CATSRGDLNQPQHF. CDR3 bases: TGTGCCACCAGCAGAGGGGACTTAAATCAGCCCCAGCATTTT.

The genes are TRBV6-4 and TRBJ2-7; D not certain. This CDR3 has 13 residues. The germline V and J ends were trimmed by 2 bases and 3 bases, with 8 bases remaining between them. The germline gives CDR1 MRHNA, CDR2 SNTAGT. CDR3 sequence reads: CASSDGQHYEQYF. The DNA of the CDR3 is TGTGCCAGCAGTGACGGGCAGCACTACGAGCAGTACTTC.

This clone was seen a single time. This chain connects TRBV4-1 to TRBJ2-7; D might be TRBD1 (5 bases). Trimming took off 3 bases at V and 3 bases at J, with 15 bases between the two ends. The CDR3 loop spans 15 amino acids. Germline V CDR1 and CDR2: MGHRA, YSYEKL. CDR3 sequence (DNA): TGCGCCAGCAGCCAGATCAGGGATTTCCTCTACGAGCAGTACTTC. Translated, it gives CASSQIRDFLYEQYF.

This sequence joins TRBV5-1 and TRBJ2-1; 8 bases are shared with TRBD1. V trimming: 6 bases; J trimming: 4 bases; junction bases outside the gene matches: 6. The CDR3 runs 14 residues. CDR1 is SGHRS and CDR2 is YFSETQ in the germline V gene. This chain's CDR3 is CASTDRGLYNEQFF. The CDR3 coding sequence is TGCGCCAGCACCGACAGGGGCCTTTACAATGAGCAGTTCTTC.

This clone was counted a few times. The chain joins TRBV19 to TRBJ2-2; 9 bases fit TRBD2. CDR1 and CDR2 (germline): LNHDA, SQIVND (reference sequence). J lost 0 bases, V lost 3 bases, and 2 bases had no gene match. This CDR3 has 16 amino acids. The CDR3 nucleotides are TGTGCCAGTAGTATGGCTAGCGGGACGAACACCGGGGAGCTGTTTTTT. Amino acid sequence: CASSMASGTNTGELFF.

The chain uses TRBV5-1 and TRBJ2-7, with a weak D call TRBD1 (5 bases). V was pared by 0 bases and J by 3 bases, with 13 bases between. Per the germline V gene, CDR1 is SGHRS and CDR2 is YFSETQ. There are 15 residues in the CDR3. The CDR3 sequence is CASSLARGSLYEQYF. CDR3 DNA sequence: TGCGCCAGCAGCTTGGCAAGGGGTTCCCTCTACGAGCAGTACTTC.

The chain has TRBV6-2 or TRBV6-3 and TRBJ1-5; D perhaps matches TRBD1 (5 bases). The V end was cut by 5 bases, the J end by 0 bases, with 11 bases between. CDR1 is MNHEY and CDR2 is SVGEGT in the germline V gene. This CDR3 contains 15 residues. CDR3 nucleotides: TGTGCCAGCAGTAAAGGCAGGGTTAGCAATCAGCCCCAGCATTTT. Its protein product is CASSKGRVSNQPQHF.

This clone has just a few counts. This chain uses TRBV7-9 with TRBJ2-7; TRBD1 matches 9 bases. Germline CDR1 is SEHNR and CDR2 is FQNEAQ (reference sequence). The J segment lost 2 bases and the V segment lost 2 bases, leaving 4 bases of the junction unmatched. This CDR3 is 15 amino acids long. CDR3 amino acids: CASSLQTGGAYEQYF. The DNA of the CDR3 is TGTGCCAGCAGCTTACAGACAGGGGGGGCCTACGAGCAGTACTTC. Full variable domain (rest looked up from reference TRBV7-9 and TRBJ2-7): DTGVSQNPRHKITKRGQNVTFRCDPISEHNRLYWYRQTLGQGPEFLTYFQNEAQLEKSRLLSDRFSAERPKGSFSTLEIQRTEQGDSAMYLCASSLQTGGAYEQYFGPGTRLTVT.

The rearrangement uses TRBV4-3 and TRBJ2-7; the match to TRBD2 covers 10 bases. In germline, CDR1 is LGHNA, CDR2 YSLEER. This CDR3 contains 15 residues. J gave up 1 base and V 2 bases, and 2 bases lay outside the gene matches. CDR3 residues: CASSQLAGDSYEQYF. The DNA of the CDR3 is TGCGCCAGCAGCCAACTAGCGGGGGATTCCTACGAGCAGTACTTC.

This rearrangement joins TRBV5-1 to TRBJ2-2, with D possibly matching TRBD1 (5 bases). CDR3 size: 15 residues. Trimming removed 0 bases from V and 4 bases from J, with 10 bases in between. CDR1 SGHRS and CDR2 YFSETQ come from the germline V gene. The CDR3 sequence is CASSLGRVGTGELFF. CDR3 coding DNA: TGCGCCAGCAGCTTGGGCAGGGTTGGCACCGGGGAGCTGTTTTTT.

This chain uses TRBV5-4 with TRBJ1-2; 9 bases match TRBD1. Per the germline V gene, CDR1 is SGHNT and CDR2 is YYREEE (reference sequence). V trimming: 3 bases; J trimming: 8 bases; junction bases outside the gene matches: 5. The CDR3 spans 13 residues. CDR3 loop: CASSSWTGEGYTF. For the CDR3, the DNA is TGTGCCAGCAGCTCCTGGACAGGGGAGGGCTACACCTTC.

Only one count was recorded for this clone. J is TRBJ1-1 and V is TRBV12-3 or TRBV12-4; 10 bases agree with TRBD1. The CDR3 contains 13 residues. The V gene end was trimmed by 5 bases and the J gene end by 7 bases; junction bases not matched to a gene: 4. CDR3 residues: CASSGDRGGEAFF. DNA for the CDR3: TGTGCCAGCAGTGGGGACAGGGGAGGTGAAGCTTTCTTT.

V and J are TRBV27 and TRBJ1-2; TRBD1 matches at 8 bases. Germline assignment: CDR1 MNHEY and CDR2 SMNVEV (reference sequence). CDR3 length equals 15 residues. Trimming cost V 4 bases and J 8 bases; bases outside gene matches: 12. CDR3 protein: CASSSWPGGAQGYTF. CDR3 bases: TGTGCCAGCAGTTCCTGGCCAGGGGGCGCACAGGGCTACACCTTC.

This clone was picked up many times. This chain's CDR3 is CASRQGATGELFF. For the CDR3, the DNA is TGTGCCAGCAGACAGGGCGCCACCGGGGAGCTGTTTTTT. The chain couples TRBV2 to TRBJ2-2, with a possible D match to TRBD1 (6 bases). The CDR3 has 13 amino acids. Germline V gene data show CDR1 as SNHLY and CDR2 as FYNNEI. V lost 6 bases and J 4 bases, leaving 9 bases between the germline ends.

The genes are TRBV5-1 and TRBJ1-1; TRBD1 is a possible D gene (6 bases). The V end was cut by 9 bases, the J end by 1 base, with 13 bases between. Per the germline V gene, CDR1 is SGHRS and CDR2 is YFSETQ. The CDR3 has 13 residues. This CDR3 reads CATRTATNTEAFF. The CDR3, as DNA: TGCGCCACCAGGACAGCGACGAACACTGAAGCTTTCTTT. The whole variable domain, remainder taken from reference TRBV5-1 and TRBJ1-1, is KAGVTQTPRYLIKTRGQQVTLSCSPISGHRSVSWYQQTPGQGLQFLFEYFSETQRNKGNFPGRFSGRQFSNSRSEMNVSTLELGDSALYLCATRTATNTEAFFGQGTRLTVV.

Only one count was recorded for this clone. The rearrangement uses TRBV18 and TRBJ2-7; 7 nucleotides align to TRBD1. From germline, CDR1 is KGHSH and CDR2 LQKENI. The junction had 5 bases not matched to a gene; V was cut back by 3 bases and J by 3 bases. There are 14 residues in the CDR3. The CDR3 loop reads CASSPGQAIYEQYF. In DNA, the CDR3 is TGTGCCAGCTCACCCGGACAGGCGATCTACGAGCAGTACTTC.

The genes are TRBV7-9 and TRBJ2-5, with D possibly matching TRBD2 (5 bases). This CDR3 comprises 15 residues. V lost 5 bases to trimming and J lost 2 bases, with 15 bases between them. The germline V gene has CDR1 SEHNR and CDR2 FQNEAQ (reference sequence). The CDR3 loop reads CASSPPSSQQETQYF. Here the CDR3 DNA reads TGTGCCAGCAGCCCCCCTAGCAGCCAGCAAGAGACCCAGTACTTC.

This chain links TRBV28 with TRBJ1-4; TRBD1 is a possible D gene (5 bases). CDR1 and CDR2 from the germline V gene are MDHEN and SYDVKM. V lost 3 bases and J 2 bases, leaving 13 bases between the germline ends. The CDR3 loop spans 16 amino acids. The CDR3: CASSFGISGTNEKLFF. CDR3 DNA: TGTGCCAGCAGTTTCGGCATTTCAGGGACTAATGAAAAACTGTTTTTT.

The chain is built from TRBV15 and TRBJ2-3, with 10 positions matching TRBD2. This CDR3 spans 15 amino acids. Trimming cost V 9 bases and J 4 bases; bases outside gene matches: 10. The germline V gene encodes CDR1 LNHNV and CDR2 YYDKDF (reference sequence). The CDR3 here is CATYGTSAPPDTQYF. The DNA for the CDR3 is TGTGCCACTTACGGGACTAGCGCCCCACCAGATACGCAGTATTTT.

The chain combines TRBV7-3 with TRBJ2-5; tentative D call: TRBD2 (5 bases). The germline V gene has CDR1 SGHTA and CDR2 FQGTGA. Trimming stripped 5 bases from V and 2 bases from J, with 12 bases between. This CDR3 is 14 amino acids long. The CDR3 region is CASSPGSAQETQYF. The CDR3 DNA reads TGTGCCAGCAGCCCGGGGTCCGCACAAGAGACCCAGTACTTC.